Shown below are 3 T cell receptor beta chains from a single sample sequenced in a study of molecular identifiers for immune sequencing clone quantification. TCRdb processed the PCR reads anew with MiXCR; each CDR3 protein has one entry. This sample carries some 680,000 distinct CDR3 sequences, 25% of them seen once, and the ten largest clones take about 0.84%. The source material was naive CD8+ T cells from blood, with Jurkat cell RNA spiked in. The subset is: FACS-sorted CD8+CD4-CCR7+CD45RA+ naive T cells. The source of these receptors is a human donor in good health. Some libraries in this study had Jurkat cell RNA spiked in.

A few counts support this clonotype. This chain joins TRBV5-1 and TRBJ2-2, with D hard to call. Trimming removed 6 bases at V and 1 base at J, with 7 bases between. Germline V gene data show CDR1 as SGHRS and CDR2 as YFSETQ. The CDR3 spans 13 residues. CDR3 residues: CASTDGNTGELFF. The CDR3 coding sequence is TGCGCCAGCACGGACGGGAACACCGGGGAGCTGTTTTTT.

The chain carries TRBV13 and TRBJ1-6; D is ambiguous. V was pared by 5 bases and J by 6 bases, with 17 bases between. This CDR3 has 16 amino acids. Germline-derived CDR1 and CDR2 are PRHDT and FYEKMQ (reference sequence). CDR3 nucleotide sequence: TGTGCCAGCAGCCCTAATGGATCGTCATGTAATTCACCCCTCCACTTT. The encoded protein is CASSPNGSSCNSPLHF.

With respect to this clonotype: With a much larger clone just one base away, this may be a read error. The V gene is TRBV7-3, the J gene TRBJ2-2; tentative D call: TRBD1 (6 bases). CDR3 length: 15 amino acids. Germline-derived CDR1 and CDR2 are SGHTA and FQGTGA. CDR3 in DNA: TGTGCCAGCAGCTCCGGGACAACGAACACCGGGGAGCTGTCTTTT. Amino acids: CASSSGTTNTGELSF.